The next 6 T cell receptor beta chains were all read from a single sample in a study of technical replicates of blood from several donors. Here immunoSEQ multiplex PCR was the method, and the copy in TCRdb shows in-frame clones only, minus some. Here the sample spans under 100,000 clones, approximately 96% being singletons. The sequenced material came from T cells isolated from PBMCs. These TCRs come from a human donor in good health.

In this sample, this clone turned up once. The chain joins TRBV4-1 to TRBJ1-5; the D gene is possibly TRBD1 (5 bases). V was trimmed by 5 bases and J by 1 base, leaving 12 bases between them. CDR1 is MGHRA, CDR2 YSYEKL, per germline. The CDR3 consists of 15 residues. This chain's CDR3 is CASSFRVGSNQPQHF. The CDR3 region has the DNA TGCGCCAGCAGCTTCAGGGTAGGCAGCAATCAGCCCCAGCATTTT.

This clone was recorded only once. This chain uses TRBV5-4 with TRBJ1-1; a possible D gene is TRBD1 (5 bases). The germline gives CDR1 SGHNT, CDR2 YYREEE (reference sequence). V was pared by 4 bases and J by 5 bases, with 15 bases between. The CDR3 runs 14 residues. CDR3 nucleotide sequence: TGTGCCAGCAGCGAAACACGGGGGGAGACTGAAGCTTTCTTT. Translation gives CASSETRGETEAFF.

This clone occurred once. The J gene is TRBJ2-7, the V gene TRBV11-1; maybe TRBD2 (6 bases). V shed 3 bases and J shed 1 base, with 16 bases lying between them. The length of the CDR3 is 16 residues. Germline CDR1 SGHAT, CDR2 FQDESV (reference sequence). The CDR3 protein is CASSLTSGLHSYEQYF. CDR3 sequence (DNA): TGTGCCAGCAGCTTGACGTCGGGACTCCATTCCTACGAGCAGTACTTC.

The chain carries TRBV6-1 and TRBJ2-7; D ambiguous. CDR1 is MNHNS and CDR2 is SASEGT in the germline V gene. The CDR3 loop spans 13 amino acids. The germline V and J ends were trimmed by 2 bases and 3 bases, with 8 bases remaining between them. The chain's CDR3 is CASSETALYEQYF. CDR3 in DNA: TGTGCCAGCAGTGAAACAGCTCTCTACGAGCAGTACTTC.

The rearrangement uses TRBV9 and TRBJ1-3, with D possibly matching TRBD1 (5 bases). The CDR3 covers 18 residues. CDR1 is SGDLS, CDR2 YYNGEE, per germline. V lost 4 bases to trimming and J lost 2 bases, with 22 bases between them. CDR3 in amino acids: CASSPGRLTGETGNTIYF. The CDR3 DNA sequence: TGTGCCAGCAGCCCAGGAAGGTTAACGGGGGAGACTGGAAACACCATATATTTT.

J is TRBJ2-7 and V is TRBV6-1, with a tentative D call TRBD1 (6 bases). The CDR3 is 14 residues long. V shed 3 bases and J shed 2 bases, with 11 bases lying between them. Per germline, CDR1 MNHNS and CDR2 SASEGT. CDR3 loop: CASSDYQGTYEQYF. The CDR3 bases are TGTGCCAGCAGTGATTATCAGGGGACCTACGAGCAGTACTTC.